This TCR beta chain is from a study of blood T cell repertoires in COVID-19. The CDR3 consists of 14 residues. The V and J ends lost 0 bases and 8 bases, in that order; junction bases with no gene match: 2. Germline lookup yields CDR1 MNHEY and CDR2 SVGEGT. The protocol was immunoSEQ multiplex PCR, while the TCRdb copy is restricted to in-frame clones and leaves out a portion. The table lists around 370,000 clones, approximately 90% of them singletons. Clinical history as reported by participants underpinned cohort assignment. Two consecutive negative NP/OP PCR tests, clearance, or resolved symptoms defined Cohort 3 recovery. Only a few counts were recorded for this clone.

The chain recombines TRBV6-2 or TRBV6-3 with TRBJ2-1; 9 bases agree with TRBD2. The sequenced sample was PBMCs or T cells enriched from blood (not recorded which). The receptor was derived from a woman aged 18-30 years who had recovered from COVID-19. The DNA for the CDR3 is TGTGCCAGCAGTTACTCGAGCGGGGGGTATGAGCAGTTCTTC. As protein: CASSYSSGGYEQFF.